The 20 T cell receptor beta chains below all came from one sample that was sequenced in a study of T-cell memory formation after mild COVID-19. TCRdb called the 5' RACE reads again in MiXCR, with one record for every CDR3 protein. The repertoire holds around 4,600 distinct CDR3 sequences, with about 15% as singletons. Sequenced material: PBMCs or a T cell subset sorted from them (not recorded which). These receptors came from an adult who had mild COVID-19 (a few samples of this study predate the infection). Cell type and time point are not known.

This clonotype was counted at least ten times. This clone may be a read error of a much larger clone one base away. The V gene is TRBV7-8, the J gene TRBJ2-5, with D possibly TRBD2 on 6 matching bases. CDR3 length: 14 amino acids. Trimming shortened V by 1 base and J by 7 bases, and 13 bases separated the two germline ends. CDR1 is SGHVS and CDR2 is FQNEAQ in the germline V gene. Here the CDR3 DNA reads TGTGCCAGCAGCTTAGACGTCCTCGGGGGGACCCAGTACTTC. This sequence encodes CASSLDVLGGTQYF.

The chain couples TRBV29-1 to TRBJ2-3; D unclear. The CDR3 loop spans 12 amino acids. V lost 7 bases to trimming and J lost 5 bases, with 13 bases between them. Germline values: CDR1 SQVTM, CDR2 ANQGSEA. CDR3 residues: CSATVLGDTQYF. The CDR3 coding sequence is TGCAGCGCGACTGTGCTGGGAGATACGCAGTATTTT.

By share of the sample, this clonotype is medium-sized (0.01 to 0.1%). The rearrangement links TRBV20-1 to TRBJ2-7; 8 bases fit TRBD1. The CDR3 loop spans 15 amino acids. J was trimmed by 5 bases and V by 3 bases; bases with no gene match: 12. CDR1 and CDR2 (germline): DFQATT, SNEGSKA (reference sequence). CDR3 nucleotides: TGCAGTGCTAGTTCGGCAGGGGGCCGTTCGGACGAGCAGTACGTC. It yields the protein CSASSAGGRSDEQYV.

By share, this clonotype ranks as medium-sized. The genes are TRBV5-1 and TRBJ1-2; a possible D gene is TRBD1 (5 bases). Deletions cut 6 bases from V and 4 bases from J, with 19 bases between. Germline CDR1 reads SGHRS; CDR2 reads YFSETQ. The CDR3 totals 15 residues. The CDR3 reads CASTLTGGWAYGYTF. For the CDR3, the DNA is TGCGCCAGCACGCTAACAGGCGGTTGGGCCTATGGCTACACCTTC. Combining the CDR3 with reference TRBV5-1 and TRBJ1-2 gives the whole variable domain KAGVTQTPRYLIKTRGQQVTLSCSPISGHRSVSWYQQTPGQGLQFLFEYFSETQRNKGNFPGRFSGRQFSNSRSEMNVSTLELGDSALYLCASTLTGGWAYGYTFGSGTRLTVV.

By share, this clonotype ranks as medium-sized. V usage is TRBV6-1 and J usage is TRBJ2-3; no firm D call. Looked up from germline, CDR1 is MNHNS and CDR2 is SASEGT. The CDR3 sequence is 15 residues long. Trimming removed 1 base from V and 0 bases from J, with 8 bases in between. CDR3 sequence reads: CASSEGWYSTDTQYF. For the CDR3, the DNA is TGTGCCAGCAGTGAAGGCTGGTACAGCACAGATACGCAGTATTTT.

This chain's CDR3 is CASSSIGFTYEQYF. Written as DNA, the CDR3 is TGCGCCAGCAGCTCTATTGGCTTTACCTACGAGCAGTACTTC. The chain has TRBV5-1 and TRBJ2-7; the D is unclear. The V gene lost 3 bases and the J gene lost 2 bases, with 12 bases spanning the gap. Per the germline V gene, CDR1 is SGHRS and CDR2 is YFSETQ. This CDR3 contains 14 residues. Based on the CDR3 plus reference TRBV5-1 and TRBJ2-7, the full variable domain is KAGVTQTPRYLIKTRGQQVTLSCSPISGHRSVSWYQQTPGQGLQFLFEYFSETQRNKGNFPGRFSGRQFSNSRSEMNVSTLELGDSALYLCASSSIGFTYEQYFGPGTRLTVT.

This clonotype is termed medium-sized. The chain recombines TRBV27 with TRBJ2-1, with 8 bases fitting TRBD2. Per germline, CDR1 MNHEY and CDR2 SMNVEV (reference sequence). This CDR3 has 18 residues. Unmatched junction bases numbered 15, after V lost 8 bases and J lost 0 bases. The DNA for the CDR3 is TGTGCCAGCTCCCCCCTACGGGGGGGGCGGAGCTCCTACAATGAGCAGTTCTTC. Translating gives CASSPLRGGRSSYNEQFF.

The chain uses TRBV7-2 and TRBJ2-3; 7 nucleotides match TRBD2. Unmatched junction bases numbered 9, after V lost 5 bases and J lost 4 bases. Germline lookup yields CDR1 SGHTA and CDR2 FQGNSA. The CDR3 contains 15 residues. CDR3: CASSLVIGGSDTQYF. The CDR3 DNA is TGTGCCAGCAGCCTTGTCATCGGGGGGTCAGATACGCAGTATTTT.

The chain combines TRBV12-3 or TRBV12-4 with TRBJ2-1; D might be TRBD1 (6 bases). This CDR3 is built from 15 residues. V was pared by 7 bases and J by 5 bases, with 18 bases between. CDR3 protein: CASNLGQRNHNEQFF. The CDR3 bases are TGTGCCAGCAACCTAGGACAGCGGAACCACAATGAGCAGTTCTTC.

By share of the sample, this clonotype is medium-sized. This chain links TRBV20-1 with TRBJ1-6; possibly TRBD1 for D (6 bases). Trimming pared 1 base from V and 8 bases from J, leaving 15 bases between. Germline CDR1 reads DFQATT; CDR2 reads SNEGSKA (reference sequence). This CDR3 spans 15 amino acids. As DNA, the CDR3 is TGCAGTGCTAGAGTAAGGGGGAAGTATGATTCACCCCTCCACTTT. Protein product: CSARVRGKYDSPLHF.

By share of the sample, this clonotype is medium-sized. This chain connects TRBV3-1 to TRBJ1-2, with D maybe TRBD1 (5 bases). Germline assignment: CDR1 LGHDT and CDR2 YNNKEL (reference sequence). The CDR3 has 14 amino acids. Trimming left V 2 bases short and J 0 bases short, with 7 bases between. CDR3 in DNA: TGTGCCAGCAGCCAACCAGGGTCTAACTATGGCTACACCTTC. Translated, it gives CASSQPGSNYGYTF. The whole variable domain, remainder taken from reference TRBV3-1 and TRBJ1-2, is DTAVSQTPKYLVTQMGNDKSIKCEQNLGHDTMYWYKQDSKKFLKIMFSYNNKELIINETVPNRFSPKSPDKAHLNLHINSLELGDSAVYFCASSQPGSNYGYTFGSGTRLTVV.

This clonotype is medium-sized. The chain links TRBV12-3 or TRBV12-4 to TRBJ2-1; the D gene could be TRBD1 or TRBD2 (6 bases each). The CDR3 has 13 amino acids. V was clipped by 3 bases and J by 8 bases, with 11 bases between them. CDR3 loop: CASSFPGADEQFF. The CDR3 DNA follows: TGTGCCAGCAGTTTCCCGGGGGCCGATGAGCAGTTCTTC.

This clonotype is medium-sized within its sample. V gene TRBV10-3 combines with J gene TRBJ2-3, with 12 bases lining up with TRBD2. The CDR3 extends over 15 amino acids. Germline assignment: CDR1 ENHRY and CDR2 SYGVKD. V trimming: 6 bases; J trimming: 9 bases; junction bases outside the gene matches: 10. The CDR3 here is CAISSTSGGFHTQYF. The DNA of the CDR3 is TGTGCCATCAGCTCGACTAGCGGGGGCTTTCACACGCAGTATTTT.

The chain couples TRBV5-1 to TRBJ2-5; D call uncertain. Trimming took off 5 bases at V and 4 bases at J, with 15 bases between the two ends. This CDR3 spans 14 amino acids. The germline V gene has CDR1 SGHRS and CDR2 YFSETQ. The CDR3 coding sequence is TGCGCCAGCAGGCGAACCTCCCACCCAGAGACCCAGTACTTC. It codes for CASRRTSHPETQYF.

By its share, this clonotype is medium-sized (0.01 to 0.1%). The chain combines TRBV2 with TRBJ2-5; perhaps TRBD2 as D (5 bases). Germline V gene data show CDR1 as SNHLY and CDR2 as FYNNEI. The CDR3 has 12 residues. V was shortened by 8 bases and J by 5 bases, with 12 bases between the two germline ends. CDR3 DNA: TGTGCCAGCCTCCTAGCATCTGAGACCCAGTACTTC. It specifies CASLLASETQYF. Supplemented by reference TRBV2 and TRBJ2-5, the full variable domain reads EPEVTQTPSHQVTQMGQEVILRCVPISNHLYFYWYRQILGQKVEFLVSFYNNEISEKSEIFDDQFSVERPDGSNFTLKIRSTKLEDSAMYFCASLLASETQYFGPGTRLLVL.

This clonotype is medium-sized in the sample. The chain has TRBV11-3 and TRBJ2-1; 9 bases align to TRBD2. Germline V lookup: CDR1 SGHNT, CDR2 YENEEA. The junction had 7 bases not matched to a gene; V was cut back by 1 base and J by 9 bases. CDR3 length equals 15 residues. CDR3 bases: TGTGCCAGCAGCTTAGGCGGGGGGGCCTTAGGTGAGCAGTTCTTC. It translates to CASSLGGGALGEQFF.

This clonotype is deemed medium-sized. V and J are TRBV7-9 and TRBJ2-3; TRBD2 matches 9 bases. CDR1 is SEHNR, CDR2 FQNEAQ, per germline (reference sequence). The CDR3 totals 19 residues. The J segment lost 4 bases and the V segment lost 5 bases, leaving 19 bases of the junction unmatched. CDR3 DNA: TGTGCCAGCAGCCCCACCCGTGCCGATAGCGGGGGAATACCAGATACGCAGTATTTT. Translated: CASSPTRADSGGIPDTQYF.

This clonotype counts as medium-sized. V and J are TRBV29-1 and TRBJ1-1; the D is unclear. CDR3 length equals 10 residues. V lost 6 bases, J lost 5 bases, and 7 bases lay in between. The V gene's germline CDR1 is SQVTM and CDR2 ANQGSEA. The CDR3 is CSVSKTEAFF. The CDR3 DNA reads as TGCAGCGTCAGCAAGACTGAAGCTTTCTTT. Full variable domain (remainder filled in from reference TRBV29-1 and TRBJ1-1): SAVISQKPSRDICQRGTSLTIQCQVDSQVTMMFWYRQQPGQSLTLIATANQGSEATYESGFVIDKFPISRPNLTFSTLTVSNMSPEDSSIYLCSVSKTEAFFGQGTRLTVV.

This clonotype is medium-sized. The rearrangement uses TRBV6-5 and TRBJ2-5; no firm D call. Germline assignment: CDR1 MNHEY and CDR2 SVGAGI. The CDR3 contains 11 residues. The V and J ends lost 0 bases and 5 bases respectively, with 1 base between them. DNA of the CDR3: TGTGCCAGCAGTTACTCGGAGACCCAGTACTTC. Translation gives CASSYSETQYF.

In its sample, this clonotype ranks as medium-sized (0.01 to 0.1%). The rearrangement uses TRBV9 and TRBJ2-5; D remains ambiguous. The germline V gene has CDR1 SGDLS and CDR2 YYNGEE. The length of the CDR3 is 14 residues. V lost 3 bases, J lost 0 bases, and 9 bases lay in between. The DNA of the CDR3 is TGTGCCAGCAGCGACCGTCCGTACCAAGAGACCCAGTACTTC. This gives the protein CASSDRPYQETQYF.